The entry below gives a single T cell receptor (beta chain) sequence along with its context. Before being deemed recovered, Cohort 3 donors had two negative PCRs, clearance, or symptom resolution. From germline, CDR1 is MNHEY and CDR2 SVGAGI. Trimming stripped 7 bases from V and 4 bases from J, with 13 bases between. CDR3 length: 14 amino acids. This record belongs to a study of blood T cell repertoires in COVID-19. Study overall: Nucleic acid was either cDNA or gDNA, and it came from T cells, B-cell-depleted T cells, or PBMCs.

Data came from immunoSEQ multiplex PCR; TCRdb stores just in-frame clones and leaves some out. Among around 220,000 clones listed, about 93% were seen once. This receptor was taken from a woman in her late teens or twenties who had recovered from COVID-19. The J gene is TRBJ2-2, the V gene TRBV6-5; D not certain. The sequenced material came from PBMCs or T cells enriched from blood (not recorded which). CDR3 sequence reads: CASKVRYATGELFF. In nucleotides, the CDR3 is TGTGCCAGCAAGGTGCGGTACGCCACCGGGGAGCTGTTTTTT.